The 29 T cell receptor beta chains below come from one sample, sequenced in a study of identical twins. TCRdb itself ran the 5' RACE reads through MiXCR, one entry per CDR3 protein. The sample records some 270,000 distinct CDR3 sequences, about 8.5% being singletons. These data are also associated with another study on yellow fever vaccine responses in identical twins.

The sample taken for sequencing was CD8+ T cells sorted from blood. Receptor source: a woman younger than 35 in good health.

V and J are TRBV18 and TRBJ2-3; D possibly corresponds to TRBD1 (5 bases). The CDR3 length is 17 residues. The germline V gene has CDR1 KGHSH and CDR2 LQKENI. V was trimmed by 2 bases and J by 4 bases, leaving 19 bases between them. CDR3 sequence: CASSPYVQGKAADTQYF. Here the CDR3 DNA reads TGTGCCAGCTCACCATACGTGCAGGGAAAAGCTGCAGATACGCAGTATTTT.

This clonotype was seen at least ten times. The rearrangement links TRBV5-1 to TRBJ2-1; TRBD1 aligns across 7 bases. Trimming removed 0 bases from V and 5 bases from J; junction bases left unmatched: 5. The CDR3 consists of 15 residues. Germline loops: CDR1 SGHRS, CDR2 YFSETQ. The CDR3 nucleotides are TGCGCCAGCAGCTTGGGACAGGGAGAGAACAATGAGCAGTTCTTC. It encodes CASSLGQGENNEQFF.

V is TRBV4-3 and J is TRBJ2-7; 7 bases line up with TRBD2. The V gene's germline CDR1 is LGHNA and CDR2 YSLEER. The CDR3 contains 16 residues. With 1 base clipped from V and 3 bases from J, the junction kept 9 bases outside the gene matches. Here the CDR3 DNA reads TGCGCCAGCAGCCAAGGTTTGGCGGGAGCCATCTACGAGCAGTACTTC. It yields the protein CASSQGLAGAIYEQYF.

The CDR3 sequence: CASSYRGGDTYEQYF. The CDR3 DNA reads as TGTGCCAGCAGTTACAGAGGTGGGGACACCTACGAGCAGTACTTC. The chain has TRBV6-5 and TRBJ2-7; tentatively, D is TRBD1 (6 bases). The CDR3 consists of 15 residues. Germline assignment: CDR1 MNHEY and CDR2 SVGAGI. V was shortened by 2 bases and J by 2 bases, with 13 bases between the two germline ends.

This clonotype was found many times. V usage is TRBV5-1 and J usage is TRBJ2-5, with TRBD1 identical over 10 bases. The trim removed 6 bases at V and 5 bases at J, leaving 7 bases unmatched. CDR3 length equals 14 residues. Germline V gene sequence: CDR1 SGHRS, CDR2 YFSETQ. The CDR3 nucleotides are TGCGCCAGCAAGGGGGGACAGGGGCGCGAGACCCAGTACTTC. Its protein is CASKGGQGRETQYF.

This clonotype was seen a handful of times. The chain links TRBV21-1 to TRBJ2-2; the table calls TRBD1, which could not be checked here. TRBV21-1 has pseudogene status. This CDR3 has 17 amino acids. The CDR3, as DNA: TGTGCCAGCAGCAAAGCGGCCCAGGGGAATCGTAGCGGGGAGCTGTTTTTT. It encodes CASSKAAQGNRSGELFF.

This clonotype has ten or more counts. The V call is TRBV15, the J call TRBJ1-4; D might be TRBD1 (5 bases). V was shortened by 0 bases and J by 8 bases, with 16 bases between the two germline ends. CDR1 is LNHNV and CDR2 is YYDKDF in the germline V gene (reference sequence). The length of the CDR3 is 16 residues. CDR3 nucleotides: TGTGCCACCAGCAGAGATACGGCAGAGGGGAGGGAAAAACTGTTTTTT. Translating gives CATSRDTAEGREKLFF.

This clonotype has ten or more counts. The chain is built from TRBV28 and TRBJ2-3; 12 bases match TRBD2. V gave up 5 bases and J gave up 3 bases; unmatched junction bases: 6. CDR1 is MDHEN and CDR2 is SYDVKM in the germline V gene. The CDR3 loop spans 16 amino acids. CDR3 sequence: CASSPRLAGVTDTQYF. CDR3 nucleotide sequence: TGTGCCAGCAGTCCGCGACTAGCGGGGGTGACAGATACGCAGTATTTT.

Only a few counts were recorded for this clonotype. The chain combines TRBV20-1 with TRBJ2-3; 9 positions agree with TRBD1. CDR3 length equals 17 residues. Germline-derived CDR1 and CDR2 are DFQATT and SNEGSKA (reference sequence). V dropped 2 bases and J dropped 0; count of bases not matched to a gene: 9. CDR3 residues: CSARSYGQGLSTDTQYF. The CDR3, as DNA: TGCAGTGCTAGATCGTATGGACAGGGGCTTAGCACAGATACGCAGTATTTT.

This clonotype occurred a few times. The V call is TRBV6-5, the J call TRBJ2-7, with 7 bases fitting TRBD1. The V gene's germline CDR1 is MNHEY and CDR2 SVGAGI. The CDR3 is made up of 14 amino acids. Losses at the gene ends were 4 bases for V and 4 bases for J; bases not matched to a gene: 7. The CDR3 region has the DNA TGTGCCAGCAGTTCCGGGACAGAGCTATACGAGCAGTACTTC. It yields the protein CASSSGTELYEQYF.

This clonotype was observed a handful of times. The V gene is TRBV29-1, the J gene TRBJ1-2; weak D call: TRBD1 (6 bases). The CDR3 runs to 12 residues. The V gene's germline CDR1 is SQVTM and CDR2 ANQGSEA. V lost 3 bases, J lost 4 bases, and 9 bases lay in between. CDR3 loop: CSVEDRSYGYTF. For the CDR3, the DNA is TGCAGCGTTGAGGACAGATCCTATGGCTACACCTTC. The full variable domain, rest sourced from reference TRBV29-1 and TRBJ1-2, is SAVISQKPSRDICQRGTSLTIQCQVDSQVTMMFWYRQQPGQSLTLIATANQGSEATYESGFVIDKFPISRPNLTFSTLTVSNMSPEDSSIYLCSVEDRSYGYTFGSGTRLTVV.

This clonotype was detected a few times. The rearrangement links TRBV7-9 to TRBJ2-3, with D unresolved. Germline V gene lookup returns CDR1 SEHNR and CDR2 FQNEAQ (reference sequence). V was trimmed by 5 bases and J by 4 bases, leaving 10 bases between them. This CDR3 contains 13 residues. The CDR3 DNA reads TGTGCCAGCAGCCAAAATCTAGCAGATACGCAGTATTTT. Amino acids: CASSQNLADTQYF.

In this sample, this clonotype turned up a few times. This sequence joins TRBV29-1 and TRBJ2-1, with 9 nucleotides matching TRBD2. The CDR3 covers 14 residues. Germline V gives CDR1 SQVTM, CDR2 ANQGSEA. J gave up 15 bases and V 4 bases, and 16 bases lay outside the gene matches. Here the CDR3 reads CSVVGRGGKKTPFF. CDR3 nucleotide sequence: TGCAGCGTTGTCGGGCGGGGGGGCAAAAAAACCCCGTTCTTC.

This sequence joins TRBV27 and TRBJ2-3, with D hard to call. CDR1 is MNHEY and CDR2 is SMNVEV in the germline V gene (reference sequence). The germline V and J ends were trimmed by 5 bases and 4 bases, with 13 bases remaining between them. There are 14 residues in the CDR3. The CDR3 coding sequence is TGTGCCAGCAGTCCTGGGCACAGTCCAGATACGCAGTATTTT. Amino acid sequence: CASSPGHSPDTQYF.

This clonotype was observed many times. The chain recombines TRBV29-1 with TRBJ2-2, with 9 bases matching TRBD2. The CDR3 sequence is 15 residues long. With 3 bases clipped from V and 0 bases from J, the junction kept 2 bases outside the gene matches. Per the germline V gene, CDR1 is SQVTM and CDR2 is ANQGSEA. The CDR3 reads CSVDTSGSNTGELFF. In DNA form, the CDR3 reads TGCAGCGTTGACACTAGCGGGTCGAACACCGGGGAGCTGTTTTTT.

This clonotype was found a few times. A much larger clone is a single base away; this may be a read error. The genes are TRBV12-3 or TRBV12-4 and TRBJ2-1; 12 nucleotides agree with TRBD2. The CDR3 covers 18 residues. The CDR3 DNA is TGTGCCTGCAGTTCGGGACTAGCGGGCCTTAGCTCCTACAATGAGCAGTTCTTC. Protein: CACSSGLAGLSSYNEQFF.

CDR3 residues: CSASSSGREYSYNEQFF. In nucleotides, the CDR3 is TGCAGTGCTTCTAGTAGCGGGAGGGAGTATTCCTACAATGAGCAGTTCTTC. This chain links TRBV20-1 with TRBJ2-1; 11 bases map to TRBD2. V shed 5 bases, J shed 1 base, and the junction held 10 bases outside the gene matches. The CDR3 has 17 amino acids. In germline, CDR1 is DFQATT, CDR2 SNEGSKA (reference sequence).

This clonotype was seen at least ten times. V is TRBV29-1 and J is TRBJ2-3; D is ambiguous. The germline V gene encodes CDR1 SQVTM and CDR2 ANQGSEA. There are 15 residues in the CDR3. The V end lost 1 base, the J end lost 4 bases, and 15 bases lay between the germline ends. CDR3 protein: CSVEVPPVSADTQYF. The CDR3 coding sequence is TGCAGCGTTGAAGTACCGCCGGTGAGCGCAGATACGCAGTATTTT.

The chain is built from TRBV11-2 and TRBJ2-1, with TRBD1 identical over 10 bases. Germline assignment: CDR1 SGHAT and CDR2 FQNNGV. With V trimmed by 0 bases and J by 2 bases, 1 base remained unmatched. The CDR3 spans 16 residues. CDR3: CASSLDGQGAYNEQFF. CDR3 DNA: TGTGCCAGCAGCTTAGATGGACAGGGGGCCTACAATGAGCAGTTCTTC.

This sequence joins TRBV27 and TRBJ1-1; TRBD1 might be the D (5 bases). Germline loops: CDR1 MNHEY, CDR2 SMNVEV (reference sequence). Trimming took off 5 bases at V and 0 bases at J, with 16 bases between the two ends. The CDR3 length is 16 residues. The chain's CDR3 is CASSPRPRGMNTEAFF. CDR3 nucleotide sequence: TGTGCCAGCAGTCCCCGACCAAGGGGTATGAACACTGAAGCTTTCTTT.

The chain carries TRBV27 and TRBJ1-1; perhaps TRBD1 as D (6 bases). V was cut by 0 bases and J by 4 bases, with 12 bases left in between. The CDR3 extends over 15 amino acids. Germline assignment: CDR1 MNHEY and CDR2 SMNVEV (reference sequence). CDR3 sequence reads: CASSLSGGRGTEAFF. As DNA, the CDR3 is TGTGCCAGCAGTTTATCCGGGGGCAGAGGCACTGAAGCTTTCTTT.

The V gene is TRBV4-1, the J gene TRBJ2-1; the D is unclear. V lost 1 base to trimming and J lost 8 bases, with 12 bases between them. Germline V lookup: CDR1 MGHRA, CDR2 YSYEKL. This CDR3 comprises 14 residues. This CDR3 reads CASSQVLVPHEQFF. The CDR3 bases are TGCGCCAGCAGCCAAGTGCTCGTCCCTCATGAGCAGTTCTTC.

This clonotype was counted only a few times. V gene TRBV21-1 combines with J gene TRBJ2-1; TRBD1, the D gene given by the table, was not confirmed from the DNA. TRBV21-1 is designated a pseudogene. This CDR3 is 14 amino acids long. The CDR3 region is CASSKEGLRGEQFF. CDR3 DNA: TGTGCCAGCAGCAAAGAAGGCCTTAGGGGTGAGCAGTTCTTC.

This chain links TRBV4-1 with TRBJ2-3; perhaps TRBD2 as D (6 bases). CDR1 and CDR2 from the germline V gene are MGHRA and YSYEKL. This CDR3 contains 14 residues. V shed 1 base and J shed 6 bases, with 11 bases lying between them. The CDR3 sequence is CASSQAGLADTQYF. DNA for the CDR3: TGCGCCAGCAGCCAAGCTGGTCTAGCGGATACGCAGTATTTT.

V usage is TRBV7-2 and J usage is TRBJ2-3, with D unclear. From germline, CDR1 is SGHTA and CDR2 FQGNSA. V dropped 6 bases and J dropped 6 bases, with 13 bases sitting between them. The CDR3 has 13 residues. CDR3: CASRASSMDTQYF. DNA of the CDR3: TGTGCCAGCAGGGCCTCATCCATGGATACGCAGTATTTT.

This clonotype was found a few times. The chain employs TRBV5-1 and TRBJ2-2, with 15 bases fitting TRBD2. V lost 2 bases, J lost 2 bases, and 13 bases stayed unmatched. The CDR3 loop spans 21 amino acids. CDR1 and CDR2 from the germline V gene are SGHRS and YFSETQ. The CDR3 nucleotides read TGCGCCAGCAGCTTATACGTCCCGGGACTAGCGGGGGGAATAAACACCGGGGAGCTGTTTTTT. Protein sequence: CASSLYVPGLAGGINTGELFF. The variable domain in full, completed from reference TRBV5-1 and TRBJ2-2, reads KAGVTQTPRYLIKTRGQQVTLSCSPISGHRSVSWYQQTPGQGLQFLFEYFSETQRNKGNFPGRFSGRQFSNSRSEMNVSTLELGDSALYLCASSLYVPGLAGGINTGELFFGEGSRLTVL.

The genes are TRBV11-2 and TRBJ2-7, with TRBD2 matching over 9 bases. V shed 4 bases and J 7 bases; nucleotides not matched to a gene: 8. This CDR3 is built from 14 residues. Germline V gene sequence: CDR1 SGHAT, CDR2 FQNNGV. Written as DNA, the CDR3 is TGTGCCAGCAGCTATAGCGGGGGCCCTTTAGAGCAGTACTTC. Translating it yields CASSYSGGPLEQYF.

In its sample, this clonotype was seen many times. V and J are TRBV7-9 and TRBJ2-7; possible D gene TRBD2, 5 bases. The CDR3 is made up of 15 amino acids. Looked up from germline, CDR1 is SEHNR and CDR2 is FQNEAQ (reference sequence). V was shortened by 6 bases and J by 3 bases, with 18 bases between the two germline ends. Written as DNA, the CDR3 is TGTGCCAGCAGTCGGACCCTGGACGGGGACTACGAGCAGTACTTC. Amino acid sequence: CASSRTLDGDYEQYF.

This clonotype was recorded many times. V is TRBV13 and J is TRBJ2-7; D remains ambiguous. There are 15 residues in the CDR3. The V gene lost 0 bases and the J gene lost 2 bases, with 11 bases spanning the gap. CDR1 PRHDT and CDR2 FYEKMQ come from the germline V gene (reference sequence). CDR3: CASSLGTQPPYEQYF. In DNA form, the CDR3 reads TGTGCCAGCAGCTTAGGGACACAACCTCCCTACGAGCAGTACTTC.